The clone carrying this TCR beta chain was recorded many times. Its antigen is unknown. The CDR3 covers 14 residues. The V end lost 5 bases, the J end lost 5 bases, and 12 bases lay between the germline ends. Germline CDR1 LGHNT, CDR2 FRNRAP. This record comes from a study of T cell repertoires in cytomegalovirus infection. Study context: In public TCR beta signatures, there were indications of both CMV infection and matching HLA type.

General study points: Using cumulative public TCR beta family frequency, the authors identified those who carried CMV together with the relevant HLA.

From the reads, TCRdb called clonotypes with MiXCR, one entry per CDR3 protein. Of about 490,000 distinct CDR3 sequences in the sample, around 11% are singletons; the top ten hold about 10%. J is TRBJ2-2 and V is TRBV12-5; weak D call: TRBD2 (5 bases). The sequencing input was PBMCs. The origin of this receptor is a human donor in good health (CMV status not recorded). Some clones in this sample may be carry-over from other donors' samples. The CDR3 region has the DNA TGTGCTAGTGGTGCCGACTGGAGGACCGGGGAGCTGTTTTTT. Its translation is CASGADWRTGELFF.